This T cell receptor beta chain was sequenced during a study of blood T cell repertoires in COVID-19. At the level of the study: The cDNA or gDNA used as material had been derived from T cells, B-cell-depleted T cells, or PBMCs.

The CDR3 runs to 20 residues. The repertoire was sequenced with immunoSEQ multiplex PCR; TCRdb's copy has only in-frame clones and lacks some. This table has about 220,000 clones, 65% to 85% appearing once. The sequenced material came from peripheral blood. The receptor's source is a human donor in a cohort sampled during active COVID-19. The chain carries TRBV21-1 and TRBJ1-6; no DNA check was done on the table's D call, TRBD1. TRBV21-1 is a pseudogene segment. Written as DNA, the CDR3 is TGTGCCAGCAGCATATCCTGGGACAGGGAAAATAGCTCCTATAATTCACCCCTCCACTTT. Its protein is CASSISWDRENSSYNSPLHF.